A single TCR beta chain is shown here with its context. This sample was included in a study of blood T cell repertoires in COVID-19. Study-level background: Sample material is recorded as cDNA or gDNA derived from T cells, B-cell-depleted T cells, or PBMCs.

Only in-frame clones appear in the TCRdb table, and some are missing; sequencing was by immunoSEQ multiplex PCR. Among tens of thousands of clones, roughly 70% were seen once, and the ten largest hold 2.6%. The source of this sequence is a human donor with acute or convalescent COVID-19. The donor label of this sample is uncertain. Sample: peripheral blood.

The CDR3 bases are TGCGCCAGCCTGGAGGGTACAGGGGCCCGACCCGGGGAGCTGTTTTTT. Protein: CASLEGTGARPGELFF. The chain couples TRBV5-1 to TRBJ2-2; tentatively, D is TRBD1 (7 bases). Trimming stripped 7 bases from V and 6 bases from J, with 22 bases between. The CDR3 covers 16 residues. Looked up from germline, CDR1 is SGHRS and CDR2 is YFSETQ.